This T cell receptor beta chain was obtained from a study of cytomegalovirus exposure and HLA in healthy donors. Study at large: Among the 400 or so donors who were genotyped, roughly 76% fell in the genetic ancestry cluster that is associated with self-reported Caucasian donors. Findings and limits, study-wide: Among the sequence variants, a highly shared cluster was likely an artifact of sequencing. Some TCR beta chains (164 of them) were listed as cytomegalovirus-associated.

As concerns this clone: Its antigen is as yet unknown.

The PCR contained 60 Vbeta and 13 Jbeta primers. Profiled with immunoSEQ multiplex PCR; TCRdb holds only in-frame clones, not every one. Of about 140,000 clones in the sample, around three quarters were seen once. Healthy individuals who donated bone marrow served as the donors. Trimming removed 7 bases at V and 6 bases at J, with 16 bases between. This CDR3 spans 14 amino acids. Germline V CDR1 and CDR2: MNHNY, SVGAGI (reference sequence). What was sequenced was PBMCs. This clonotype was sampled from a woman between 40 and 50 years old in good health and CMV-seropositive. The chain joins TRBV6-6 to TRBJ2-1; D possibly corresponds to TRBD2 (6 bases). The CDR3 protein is CASTADWGGNEQFF. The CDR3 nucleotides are TGTGCCAGCACCGCCGACTGGGGAGGCAATGAGCAGTTCTTC.